A selection of T cell receptor beta chains follows, all from one sample in a study of shared clonotypes between healthy human individuals. Sequenced by immunoSEQ multiplex PCR; TCRdb stores in-frame clones only, minus some. The table includes under 2,000,000 clones, around 96% detected once. Material: naive CD8+ T cells sorted from blood. The receptors come from a man aged 18 to 35 in good health. Both conserved end residues are part of each CDR3. Fields, in order: clone size, J gene, V gene, D gene, CDR3 DNA, CDR3 protein. The D gene is left open where the match is weak. Clone size is not always given. Where it is, it says once, few, many or a class for expanded clones.

abundance: once
j_gene: TRBJ1-1
v_gene: TRBV4-1
d_gene: NA
CDR3nt: TGCGCCAGCAGCCAAAAAGGGCTTGGGGTCACTGAAGCTTTCTTT
CDR3aa: CASSQKGLGVTEAFF

abundance: NA
j_gene: TRBJ2-1
v_gene: TRBV27
d_gene: TRBD2
CDR3nt: TGTGCCAGCAGTTGGGGACTAGCGGGTTCCTACAATGAGCAGTTCTTC
CDR3aa: CASSWGLAGSYNEQFF

abundance: NA
j_gene: TRBJ2-7
v_gene: TRBV19
d_gene: NA
CDR3nt: TGTGCCAGTAGCCCCCGGTTGGGGGAGCACTACGAGCAGTACTTC
CDR3aa: CASSPRLGEHYEQYF

abundance: NA
j_gene: TRBJ2-7
v_gene: TRBV27
d_gene: NA
CDR3nt: TGTGCCAGCAGATCCCTAGTGGAAATACCCGAGCAGTACTTC
CDR3aa: CASRSLVEIPEQYF

abundance: NA
j_gene: TRBJ2-3
v_gene: TRBV6-5
d_gene: NA
CDR3nt: TGTGCCAGCAGTGGGACCGGTGGTAGCACAGATACGCAGTATTTT
CDR3aa: CASSGTGGSTDTQYF

abundance: once
j_gene: TRBJ2-1
v_gene: TRBV6-6
d_gene: TRBD2
CDR3nt: TGTGCCAACGGACTAGACGGAGGTGAGCAGTTCTTC
CDR3aa: CANGLDGGEQFF

abundance: NA
j_gene: TRBJ1-5
v_gene: TRBV6-6
d_gene: NA
CDR3nt: TGTGCCAGCACGGAGGTCGTGAATCAGCCCCAGCATTTT
CDR3aa: CASTEVVNQPQHF

abundance: NA
j_gene: TRBJ1-2
v_gene: TRBV5-1
d_gene: TRBD1
CDR3nt: TGCGCCAGCAGCCCGACAGGGGGCCAGGGCTACACCTTC
CDR3aa: CASSPTGGQGYTF

abundance: NA
j_gene: TRBJ1-2
v_gene: TRBV20-1
d_gene: NA
CDR3nt: TGCAGTGCTGCGGATGGCTACACCTTC
CDR3aa: CSAADGYTF

abundance: NA
j_gene: TRBJ2-5
v_gene: TRBV11-2
d_gene: NA
CDR3nt: TGTGCCAGCAGCTTTGACGAGGGAAGGACCCAGTACTTC
CDR3aa: CASSFDEGRTQYF

abundance: once
j_gene: TRBJ2-3
v_gene: TRBV7-9
d_gene: TRBD2
CDR3nt: TGTGCCAGCAGCCCCTCTGAAGCGGGAGAGTGGGGACCGGCAGATACGCAGTATTTT
CDR3aa: CASSPSEAGEWGPADTQYF

abundance: once
j_gene: TRBJ2-7
v_gene: TRBV6-6
d_gene: TRBD1
CDR3nt: TGTGCCAGCTACCCGGACAGGGGTTTCTACGAGCAGTACTTC
CDR3aa: CASYPDRGFYEQYF

abundance: NA
j_gene: TRBJ2-3
v_gene: TRBV7-2
d_gene: NA
CDR3nt: TGTGCCAGCAGCCCCAGGGAGGCTAGCACAGATACGCAGTATTTT
CDR3aa: CASSPREASTDTQYF

abundance: NA
j_gene: TRBJ2-7
v_gene: TRBV11-2
d_gene: TRBD1
CDR3nt: TGTGCCAGCAGCCCCCTTTTGGGACAGGGAGACTACGAGCAGTACTTC
CDR3aa: CASSPLLGQGDYEQYF

abundance: NA
j_gene: TRBJ1-2
v_gene: TRBV7-2
d_gene: TRBD1
CDR3nt: TGTGCCAGCAGCTCCCCAGAGACAGGGGACTATGGCTACACCTTC
CDR3aa: CASSSPETGDYGYTF

abundance: NA
j_gene: TRBJ2-7
v_gene: TRBV13
d_gene: NA
CDR3nt: TGTGCCAGCAGCCCCCCCCTAGGGACGGGCTCCTACGAGCAGTACTTC
CDR3aa: CASSPPLGTGSYEQYF

abundance: once
j_gene: TRBJ2-2
v_gene: TRBV2
d_gene: NA
CDR3nt: TGTGCCAGCAGTGAGAGGGCCGGGGAGCTGTTTTTT
CDR3aa: CASSERAGELFF

abundance: NA
j_gene: TRBJ1-3
v_gene: TRBV5-1
d_gene: NA
CDR3nt: TGCGCCAGCAGCTTGGATGCCTCTGGAAACACCATATATTTT
CDR3aa: CASSLDASGNTIYF

abundance: once
j_gene: TRBJ1-2
v_gene: TRBV29-1
d_gene: NA
CDR3nt: TGCAGCCTGACCGGGACTGAGTATGGCTACACCTTC
CDR3aa: CSLTGTEYGYTF

abundance: NA
j_gene: TRBJ2-2
v_gene: TRBV19
d_gene: NA
CDR3nt: TGTGCCAGTAGTTCCGGGGGCGGCGGGGAGCTGTTTTTT
CDR3aa: CASSSGGGGELFF

abundance: NA
j_gene: TRBJ1-2
v_gene: TRBV7-2
d_gene: NA
CDR3nt: TGTGCCAGCAGCTTATATGCGGGGTCGGATGGCTACACCTTC
CDR3aa: CASSLYAGSDGYTF

abundance: once
j_gene: TRBJ2-7
v_gene: TRBV28
d_gene: NA
CDR3nt: TGTGCCAGCAGATTCAGGGGAGGCTACGAGCAGTACTTC
CDR3aa: CASRFRGGYEQYF

abundance: NA
j_gene: TRBJ1-1
v_gene: TRBV10-2
d_gene: NA
CDR3nt: TGCGCCAGCCAAACCTACACTGAAGCTTTCTTT
CDR3aa: CASQTYTEAFF

abundance: once
j_gene: TRBJ2-1
v_gene: TRBV5-8
d_gene: NA
CDR3nt: TGTGCCAGCAGCCGACAGGGGACTATGAATGAGCAGTTCTTC
CDR3aa: CASSRQGTMNEQFF

abundance: NA
j_gene: TRBJ2-7
v_gene: TRBV7-8
d_gene: TRBD2
CDR3nt: TGTGCCAGCTCTAGCGGGGCCTACGAGCAGTACTTC
CDR3aa: CASSSGAYEQYF

abundance: NA
j_gene: TRBJ2-1
v_gene: TRBV9
d_gene: TRBD2
CDR3nt: TGTGCCAGCAGCGCCCGAGGTAGCGGGGGGGTTGATGAGCAGTTCTTC
CDR3aa: CASSARGSGGVDEQFF

abundance: once
j_gene: TRBJ1-1
v_gene: TRBV7-9
d_gene: TRBD1
CDR3nt: TGTGCCAGCAGCGCCCAGACAGGGACCCTGAACACTGAAGCTTTCTTT
CDR3aa: CASSAQTGTLNTEAFF

abundance: NA
j_gene: TRBJ1-1
v_gene: TRBV28
d_gene: TRBD1
CDR3nt: TGTGCCAGCAGTTTAACGACAGGGGATTATATGAACACTGAAGCTTTCTTT
CDR3aa: CASSLTTGDYMNTEAFF

abundance: once
j_gene: TRBJ1-1
v_gene: TRBV10-3
d_gene: NA
CDR3nt: TGTGCCATCAGTGAAGGGGAGGTTAGGGCTGAAGCTTTCTTT
CDR3aa: CAISEGEVRAEAFF

abundance: NA
j_gene: TRBJ2-1
v_gene: TRBV9
d_gene: NA
CDR3nt: TGTGCCAGCAGCGTATCCTTCGATGAGCAGTTCTTC
CDR3aa: CASSVSFDEQFF

abundance: NA
j_gene: TRBJ2-5
v_gene: TRBV5-1
d_gene: TRBD1
CDR3nt: TGCGCCAGCAGCTTTAGCCGGACAGGGGGCGAAGAGACCCAGTACTTC
CDR3aa: CASSFSRTGGEETQYF

abundance: NA
j_gene: TRBJ2-7
v_gene: TRBV6-5
d_gene: NA
CDR3nt: TGTGCCAGCAGTTACTCGATAACAGCAGGCGAGCAGTACTTC
CDR3aa: CASSYSITAGEQYF

abundance: NA
j_gene: TRBJ2-5
v_gene: TRBV4-1
d_gene: TRBD2
CDR3nt: TGCGCCAGCAGCCAAGTTTGGCTAGCGGAAGAGACCCAGTACTTC
CDR3aa: CASSQVWLAEETQYF

abundance: NA
j_gene: TRBJ2-1
v_gene: TRBV19
d_gene: TRBD2
CDR3nt: TGTGCCAGTAGTATCGGTAGCGGGAGGGCCAATGAGCAGTTCTTC
CDR3aa: CASSIGSGRANEQFF

abundance: NA
j_gene: TRBJ1-1
v_gene: TRBV7-9
d_gene: NA
CDR3nt: TGTGCCGTCGACCGGGGCACTGAAGCTTTCTTT
CDR3aa: CAVDRGTEAFF

abundance: NA
j_gene: TRBJ1-1
v_gene: TRBV7-8
d_gene: TRBD1
CDR3nt: TGTGCCAGCAGCTTAGGGTTGACAGGGGTGGGTACTGAAGCTTTCTTT
CDR3aa: CASSLGLTGVGTEAFF

abundance: NA
j_gene: TRBJ1-2
v_gene: TRBV25-1
d_gene: NA
CDR3nt: TGTGCCAGCAGTGAATACCAGGATGGCTACACCTTC
CDR3aa: CASSEYQDGYTF

abundance: once
j_gene: TRBJ2-5
v_gene: TRBV6-5
d_gene: TRBD2
CDR3nt: TGTGCCAGCAGCTTTAGCGGGGGGCTCCAAGAGACCCAGTACTTC
CDR3aa: CASSFSGGLQETQYF

abundance: NA
j_gene: TRBJ1-5
v_gene: TRBV5-6
d_gene: NA
CDR3nt: TGTGCCAGCAGCTTTGGGGGGCTTTTTGGCAATCAGCCCCAGCATTTT
CDR3aa: CASSFGGLFGNQPQHF

abundance: NA
j_gene: TRBJ2-1
v_gene: TRBV20-1
d_gene: NA
CDR3nt: TGCAGTGCGGACGGGGGCGGCCCTCAGTTCTTC
CDR3aa: CSADGGGPQFF

abundance: NA
j_gene: TRBJ2-1
v_gene: TRBV2
d_gene: NA
CDR3nt: TGTGCCAGCAGTGAAGCGATCCTTCACGATGAGCAGTTCTTC
CDR3aa: CASSEAILHDEQFF

abundance: NA
j_gene: TRBJ1-1
v_gene: TRBV7-9
d_gene: TRBD1
CDR3nt: TGTGCCAGCAGCTTAACAGGGGGCGATCTGACCACTGAAGCTTTCTTT
CDR3aa: CASSLTGGDLTTEAFF

abundance: NA
j_gene: TRBJ2-7
v_gene: TRBV7-9
d_gene: TRBD1
CDR3nt: TGTGCCAGCAGCTCACTTCCGGGACAGGGGAAAGGTGATCCGTACGAGCAGTACTTC
CDR3aa: CASSSLPGQGKGDPYEQYF

abundance: NA
j_gene: TRBJ1-6
v_gene: TRBV6-5
d_gene: NA
CDR3nt: TGTGCCAGCAGCTACCAGGAGGGAAATTCACCCCTCCACTTT
CDR3aa: CASSYQEGNSPLHF

abundance: NA
j_gene: TRBJ1-2
v_gene: TRBV19
d_gene: TRBD1
CDR3nt: TGTGCCAGTAGCATTAATGGACAGGGCATCTATGGCTACACCTTC
CDR3aa: CASSINGQGIYGYTF

abundance: NA
j_gene: TRBJ2-7
v_gene: TRBV18
d_gene: NA
CDR3nt: TGTGCCAGCTCACCAACACCCTACGAGCAGTACTTC
CDR3aa: CASSPTPYEQYF

abundance: NA
j_gene: TRBJ2-1
v_gene: TRBV19
d_gene: TRBD2
CDR3nt: TGTGCCAGTAGTATCGGAAGCGGGAGTTTCAGTGAGCAGTTCTTC
CDR3aa: CASSIGSGSFSEQFF

abundance: NA
j_gene: TRBJ1-6
v_gene: TRBV16
d_gene: NA
CDR3nt: TGTGCCAGCACCGACCATAGCTCCTATAATTCACCCCTCCACTTT
CDR3aa: CASTDHSSYNSPLHF

abundance: NA
j_gene: TRBJ2-7
v_gene: TRBV7-2
d_gene: TRBD1
CDR3nt: TGTGCCAGCAGCTTAGGGGCAGGGGGCGTTGACGAGCAGTACTTC
CDR3aa: CASSLGAGGVDEQYF

abundance: NA
j_gene: TRBJ2-7
v_gene: TRBV4-1
d_gene: NA
CDR3nt: TGCGCCAGCAGCCCCCCGGGGCCCTACGAGCAGTACTTC
CDR3aa: CASSPPGPYEQYF

abundance: NA
j_gene: TRBJ1-1
v_gene: TRBV5-4
d_gene: NA
CDR3nt: TGTGCCAGCAGCTTGAGTGTTGTCACTGAAGCTTTCTTT
CDR3aa: CASSLSVVTEAFF

abundance: NA
j_gene: TRBJ2-1
v_gene: TRBV27
d_gene: TRBD1
CDR3nt: TGTGCCAGCAGTTCGCCCGGGACAGGGTCCGATGAGCAGTTCTTC
CDR3aa: CASSSPGTGSDEQFF

abundance: once
j_gene: TRBJ2-7
v_gene: TRBV5-1
d_gene: TRBD1
CDR3nt: TGCGCCAGCAGCTTGGAGTGGACAGGGGGCACCGGGTCCTACGAGCAGTACTTC
CDR3aa: CASSLEWTGGTGSYEQYF

abundance: NA
j_gene: TRBJ2-7
v_gene: TRBV28
d_gene: NA
CDR3nt: TGTGCCAGCAGTTTACCCCCCCAGGGGCTATGGGAGCAGTACTTC
CDR3aa: CASSLPPQGLWEQYF

abundance: NA
j_gene: TRBJ2-3
v_gene: TRBV9
d_gene: NA
CDR3nt: TGTGCCAGCAGCGTAGGAGGGACCCGATATAGCACAGATACGCAGTATTTT
CDR3aa: CASSVGGTRYSTDTQYF

abundance: NA
j_gene: TRBJ2-7
v_gene: TRBV9
d_gene: TRBD2
CDR3nt: TGTGCCAGCAGCCCAGACGGGACTAGCGGTAGTGAGGCGTACTTC
CDR3aa: CASSPDGTSGSEAYF

abundance: once
j_gene: TRBJ2-1
v_gene: TRBV5-6
d_gene: NA
CDR3nt: TGTGCCAGCAGCCGGCGGGGTCGTGGCTTCCATGAGCAGTTCTTC
CDR3aa: CASSRRGRGFHEQFF

abundance: once
j_gene: TRBJ2-7
v_gene: TRBV29-1
d_gene: TRBD1
CDR3nt: TGCAGCGTTCTATTAGAAACAGGGGAAACCGTAGGGACCTACGAGCAGTACTTC
CDR3aa: CSVLLETGETVGTYEQYF

abundance: NA
j_gene: TRBJ2-7
v_gene: TRBV5-6
d_gene: TRBD2
CDR3nt: TGTGCCAGCAGCCTAGGGGAGGGTCGCGAGCAGTACTTC
CDR3aa: CASSLGEGREQYF